Only a few counts were recorded for the clone carrying this T cell receptor beta chain. Its antigen remains unknown. This entry is derived from a study of blood T cells in healthy people across ages. Study-wide points: Unsorted PBMCs prevented conclusive naive versus antigen-experienced comparison.

With 6 bases removed from V and 0 bases from J, the gap between germline ends came to 17 bases. Germline V gene lookup returns CDR1 MNHNS and CDR2 SASEGT. The CDR3 contains 16 residues. A second PCR, run for about 6 to 12 cycles, used a sample-barcoded 5' primer plus a J-beta primer mix. TCRdb re-analysed the 5' RACE reads in MiXCR, keeping a single row per CDR3 protein. This table holds 450,000 to 650,000 distinct CDR3 sequences, around 24% found once. PBMCs numbering at least 6.5 million were isolated per sample. These same records also appear under a second study, on T cells of mothers and their children. As that study records: Mothers yielded over 8 million CDR3 reads, children some 2.9 million each. Researchers found no T cell clones that were persistent and microchimeric.

This TCR derives from a boy younger than 18 in good health. This chain joins TRBV6-1 and TRBJ1-1, with TRBD1 as a possible D gene (5 bases). Sequencing used blood. The chain's CDR3 is CASSPGTGKLNTEAFF. Here the CDR3 DNA reads TGTGCCAGCAGCCCTGGGACGGGGAAACTGAACACTGAAGCTTTCTTT.